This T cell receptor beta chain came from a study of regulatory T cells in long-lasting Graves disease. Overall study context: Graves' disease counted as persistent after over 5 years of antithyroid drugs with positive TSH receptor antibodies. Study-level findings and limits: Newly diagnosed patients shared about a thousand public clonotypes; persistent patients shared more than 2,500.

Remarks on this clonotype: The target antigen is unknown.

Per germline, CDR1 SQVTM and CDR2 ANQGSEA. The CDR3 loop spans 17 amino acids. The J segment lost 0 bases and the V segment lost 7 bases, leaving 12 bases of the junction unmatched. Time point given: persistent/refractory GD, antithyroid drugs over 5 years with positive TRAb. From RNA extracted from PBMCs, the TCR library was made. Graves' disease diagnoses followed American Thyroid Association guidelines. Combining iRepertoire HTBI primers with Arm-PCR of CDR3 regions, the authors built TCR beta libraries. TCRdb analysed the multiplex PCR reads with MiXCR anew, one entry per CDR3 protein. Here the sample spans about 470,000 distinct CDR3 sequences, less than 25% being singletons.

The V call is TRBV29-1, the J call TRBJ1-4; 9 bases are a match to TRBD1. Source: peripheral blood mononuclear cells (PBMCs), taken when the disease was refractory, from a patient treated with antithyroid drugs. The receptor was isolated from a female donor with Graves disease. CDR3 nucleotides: TGCAGCGCGGCCGGGACAGGGCACCCCGCAACTAATGAAAAACTGTTTTTT. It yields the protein CSAAGTGHPATNEKLFF.